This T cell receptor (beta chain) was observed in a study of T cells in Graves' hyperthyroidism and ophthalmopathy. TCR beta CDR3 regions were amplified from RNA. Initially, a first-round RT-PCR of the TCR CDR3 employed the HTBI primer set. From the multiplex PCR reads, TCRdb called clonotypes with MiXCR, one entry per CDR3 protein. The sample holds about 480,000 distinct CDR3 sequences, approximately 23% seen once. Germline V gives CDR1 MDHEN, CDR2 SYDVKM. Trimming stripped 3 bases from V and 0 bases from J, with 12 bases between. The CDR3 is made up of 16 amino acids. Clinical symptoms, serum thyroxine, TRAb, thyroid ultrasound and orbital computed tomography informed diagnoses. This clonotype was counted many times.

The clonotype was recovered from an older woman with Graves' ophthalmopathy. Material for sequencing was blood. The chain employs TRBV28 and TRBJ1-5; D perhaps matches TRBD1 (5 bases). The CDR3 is CASSFRGRGSNQPQHF. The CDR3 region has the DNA TGTGCCAGCAGTTTTCGGGGACGAGGTAGCAATCAGCCCCAGCATTTT.